These 27 T cell receptor beta chains were sequenced from one sample in a study of T cell responses to AZD1222 COVID-19 vaccine. Clones were read by immunoSEQ multiplex PCR, and TCRdb kept only the in-frame ones, dropping some. The sample has about 96,000 clones, under 90% seen once. The material sequenced was peripheral blood, taken on day 0 of AZD1222 vaccination. All receptors derive from an adult in good health.

V is TRBV28 and J is TRBJ2-7; D is possibly TRBD1 or TRBD2 (6 bases each). The germline V and J ends were trimmed by 4 bases and 0 bases, with 19 bases remaining between them. The CDR3 runs 17 residues. CDR1 is MDHEN and CDR2 is SYDVKM in the germline V gene. The CDR3 here is CASSSPSGALFSYEQYF. The CDR3 bases are TGTGCCAGCAGTTCACCCTCGGGGGCCCTCTTCTCCTACGAGCAGTACTTC. Using reference TRBV28 and TRBJ2-7 for the parts outside the CDR3, the full variable domain is DVKVTQSSRYLVKRTGEKVFLECVQDMDHENMFWYRQDPGLGLRLIYFSYDVKMKEKGDIPEGYSVSREKKERFSLILESASTNQTSMYLCASSSPSGALFSYEQYFGPGTRLTVT.

The rearrangement joins TRBV7-9 to TRBJ2-2; 14 bases agree with TRBD2. Germline V gene data show CDR1 as SEHNR and CDR2 as FQNEAQ (reference sequence). V lost 5 bases and J lost 4; bases outside the gene matches: 9. The CDR3 covers 18 residues. CDR3 nucleotide sequence: TGTGCCAGCAGCACCAGGACTAGCGGGAGGAGCGGCACCGGGGAGCTGTTTTTT. Residues: CASSTRTSGRSGTGELFF.

The J gene is TRBJ2-2, the V gene TRBV4-2; a weak D match, TRBD2 (5 bases). The CDR3 is made up of 14 amino acids. V was pared by 0 bases and J by 17 bases, with 19 bases between. The germline V gene has CDR1 LGHNA and CDR2 YNFKEQ. For the CDR3, the DNA is TGTGCCAGCAGCCAAGAAGGAGGCCCAATTTCCCCCTTTTTT. The encoded protein is CASSQEGGPISPFF.

The chain couples TRBV18 to TRBJ2-2, with 7 bases aligning to TRBD1. The CDR3 runs 15 residues. After removal of 0 bases from V and 6 bases from J, the junction contained 4 bases not matched to a gene. The germline V gene encodes CDR1 KGHSH and CDR2 LQKENI. This CDR3 is CASSPPLQGAGELFF. In nucleotides, the CDR3 is TGTGCCAGCTCACCACCGCTCCAGGGGGCCGGGGAGCTGTTTTTT.

The V call is TRBV7-2, the J call TRBJ2-5; 11 bases are shared with TRBD2. The CDR3 is made up of 16 amino acids. The germline gives CDR1 SGHTA, CDR2 FQGNSA. Trimming removed 3 bases from V and 1 base from J; junction bases left unmatched: 4. The CDR3 is CASSFRLAGFQETQYF. Written as DNA, the CDR3 is TGTGCCAGCAGCTTCAGACTAGCGGGATTCCAAGAGACCCAGTACTTC.

This clone was counted a single time. The J gene is TRBJ2-7, the V gene TRBV5-1; 10 bases align to TRBD1. The CDR3 sequence is 14 residues long. Per the germline V gene, CDR1 is SGHRS and CDR2 is YFSETQ. Trimming removed 4 bases from V and 5 bases from J; junction bases left unmatched: 6. The CDR3 loop reads CASSRGDRGDEQYF. CDR3 sequence (DNA): TGCGCCAGCAGCCGGGGGGACAGGGGCGACGAGCAGTACTTC.

This clone is a singleton in its sample. This chain links TRBV4-3 with TRBJ2-5; D possibly corresponds to TRBD1 (6 bases). Germline V lookup: CDR1 LGHNA, CDR2 YSLEER. The CDR3 totals 13 residues. With 0 bases removed from V and 4 bases from J, the gap between germline ends came to 6 bases. Here the CDR3 DNA reads TGCGCCAGCAGCCAAGAAGGGGGAGAGACCCAGTACTTC. This codes for CASSQEGGETQYF.

CDR3 sequence: CASSYQLAGNLDTQYF. The CDR3 DNA reads TGTGCCAGCAGTTACCAACTAGCGGGAAACCTAGATACGCAGTATTTT. The V gene is TRBV6-5, the J gene TRBJ2-3, with 10 bases lining up with TRBD2. J gave up 5 bases and V 2 bases, and 7 bases lay outside the gene matches. Germline CDR1 reads MNHEY; CDR2 reads SVGAGI. This CDR3 region has 16 residues.

The chain employs TRBV6-5 and TRBJ2-7; D is perhaps TRBD1 (5 bases). The CDR3 is 15 amino acids. V was shortened by 6 bases and J by 2 bases, with 17 bases between the two germline ends. Germline V gene lookup returns CDR1 MNHEY and CDR2 SVGAGI. CDR3 sequence: CASRPFQGLTYEQYF. CDR3 DNA sequence: TGTGCCAGCAGACCCTTTCAGGGATTGACCTACGAGCAGTACTTC.

The V gene is TRBV5-1, the J gene TRBJ2-2; 14 bases line up with TRBD2. CDR1 is SGHRS, CDR2 YFSETQ, per germline. Trimming cost V 4 bases and J 6 bases; bases outside gene matches: 5. The CDR3 is 16 residues long. The CDR3 DNA reads as TGCGCCAGCAGCCCGGGACTAGCGGGAGTATCCGGGGAGCTGTTTTTT. Translating gives CASSPGLAGVSGELFF. Supplemented by reference TRBV5-1 and TRBJ2-2, the full variable domain reads KAGVTQTPRYLIKTRGQQVTLSCSPISGHRSVSWYQQTPGQGLQFLFEYFSETQRNKGNFPGRFSGRQFSNSRSEMNVSTLELGDSALYLCASSPGLAGVSGELFFGEGSRLTVL.

This rearrangement joins TRBV28 to TRBJ2-7, with D unresolved. V lost 4 bases and J lost 0, with 16 bases in between. This CDR3 is 16 amino acids long. Germline CDR1 reads MDHEN; CDR2 reads SYDVKM. CDR3 region: CASSSLGLPSSYEQYF. The CDR3 bases are TGTGCCAGCAGTTCCCTCGGTCTTCCGAGCTCCTACGAGCAGTACTTC.

The genes are TRBV7-2 and TRBJ2-5; possible D gene TRBD2, 5 bases. Germline V CDR1 and CDR2: SGHTA, FQGNSA. Trimming removed 2 bases from V and 2 bases from J, with 12 bases in between. This CDR3 has 15 residues. The CDR3 nucleotides are TGTGCCAGCAGCTTAAATTCAGGACTTCAAGAGACCCAGTACTTC. Protein: CASSLNSGLQETQYF.

The rearrangement joins TRBV10-2 to TRBJ1-1; TRBD1 might be the D (6 bases). The CDR3 covers 13 residues. Trimming pared 5 bases from V and 4 bases from J, leaving 11 bases between. The germline V gene encodes CDR1 WSHSY and CDR2 SAAADI. Written as DNA, the CDR3 is TGCGCCAGCAGTCCACAGGGCGGCACTGAAGCTTTCTTT. It specifies CASSPQGGTEAFF.

The V call is TRBV3-1 (or the pseudogene TRBV3-2), the J call TRBJ2-7; maybe TRBD1 (5 bases). The CDR3 runs to 14 residues. Germline CDR1 and CDR2: LGHDT and YNNKEL (reference sequence). Trimming pared 4 bases from V and 5 bases from J, leaving 15 bases between. The CDR3 DNA reads TGTGCCAGCAGCCCCTCCGGCAGGGCCCACGAGCAGTACTTC. Its protein product is CASSPSGRAHEQYF.

This clone turned up a few times. The chain recombines TRBV5-1 with TRBJ1-4, with D perhaps TRBD1 (6 bases). Trimming shortened V by 2 bases and J by 8 bases, and 16 bases separated the two germline ends. Germline V lookup: CDR1 SGHRS, CDR2 YFSETQ. This CDR3 has 15 residues. The CDR3 loop is CASSFGRQVSEKLFF. As DNA, the CDR3 is TGCGCCAGCAGCTTTGGGAGACAGGTATCCGAAAAACTGTTTTTT. The variable domain in full, with the rest retrieved from reference TRBV5-1 and TRBJ1-4, is KAGVTQTPRYLIKTRGQQVTLSCSPISGHRSVSWYQQTPGQGLQFLFEYFSETQRNKGNFPGRFSGRQFSNSRSEMNVSTLELGDSALYLCASSFGRQVSEKLFFGSGTQLSVL.

DNA for the CDR3: TGCGCCAGCAGCCTAGGCAGGACAGGGCCCGAGCAGTACTTC. Residues: CASSLGRTGPEQYF. This sequence joins TRBV5-1 and TRBJ2-7; 8 positions agree with TRBD1. V gave up 4 bases and J gave up 6 bases; unmatched junction bases: 9. Germline CDR1 is SGHRS and CDR2 is YFSETQ. The CDR3 has 14 amino acids.

This sequence joins TRBV12-3 or TRBV12-4 and TRBJ1-5; D call uncertain. V was pared by 6 bases and J by 4 bases, with 7 bases between. The CDR3 extends over 12 amino acids. The DNA of the CDR3 is TGTGCCAGCAGATTCTCGAATCAGCCCCAGCATTTT. It specifies CASRFSNQPQHF.

J is TRBJ1-6 and V is TRBV15; D is unresolved. V was cut by 1 base and J by 9 bases, with 13 bases left in between. The CDR3 contains 15 residues. Germline V lookup: CDR1 LNHNV, CDR2 YYDKDF (reference sequence). CDR3: CATSRGGVESSPLHF. The CDR3 nucleotides read TGTGCCACCAGCAGAGGTGGGGTTGAGTCTTCACCCCTCCACTTT.

The chain has TRBV9 and TRBJ2-1, with 14 bases fitting TRBD2. Germline loops: CDR1 SGDLS, CDR2 YYNGEE. The CDR3 has 16 residues. V was clipped by 1 base and J by 8 bases; unmatched bases: 5. The CDR3 DNA is TGTGCCAGCAGCGTAACCGGGACTAGCGGGAGTGATGAGCAGTTCTTC. Translation gives CASSVTGTSGSDEQFF.

The rearrangement uses TRBV5-5 and TRBJ2-7; no definite D call. CDR1 and CDR2 (germline): SGHKS, YYEKEE (reference sequence). Trimming shortened V by 7 bases and J by 5 bases, and 13 bases separated the two germline ends. This CDR3 region has 12 residues. The CDR3 sequence: CASSSSINEQYF. The CDR3 DNA reads as TGTGCCAGCTCTAGTAGCATCAACGAGCAGTACTTC.

The CDR3 bases are TGTGCCACTCGGGCAGGCCCCTACGAGCAGTACTTC. Protein product: CATRAGPYEQYF. The chain recombines TRBV27 with TRBJ2-7; no clear D gene. This CDR3 spans 12 amino acids. The V end was cut by 10 bases, the J end by 2 bases, with 12 bases between. Looked up from germline, CDR1 is MNHEY and CDR2 is SMNVEV (reference sequence).

The CDR3 here is CASSQDMSYNEQFF. The CDR3 DNA sequence: TGTGCCAGCAGCCAAGATATGAGCTACAATGAGCAGTTCTTC. The chain has TRBV3-1 (or the pseudogene TRBV3-2) and TRBJ2-1; D is unclear. The CDR3 is 14 amino acids. Germline V gene lookup returns CDR1 LGHDT and CDR2 YNNKEL (reference sequence). The V and J ends lost 0 bases and 3 bases respectively, with 6 bases between them.

Here the CDR3 reads CASSSGGAYSPLHF. CDR3 nucleotide sequence: TGTGCCAGCAGTTCGGGGGGGGCGTATTCACCCCTCCACTTT. The rearrangement links TRBV7-2 to TRBJ1-6; TRBD1 might be the D (6 bases). Trimming took 6 bases from V and 8 from J, leaving 14 bases between them. This CDR3 comprises 14 residues. The germline V gene encodes CDR1 SGHTA and CDR2 FQGNSA.

The V gene is TRBV7-9, the J gene TRBJ1-1; the match to TRBD1 covers 7 bases. With V trimmed by 2 bases and J by 1 base, 4 bases remained unmatched. CDR3 length: 15 amino acids. Germline V gene data show CDR1 as SEHNR and CDR2 as FQNEAQ (reference sequence). Written as DNA, the CDR3 is TGTGCCAGCAGCTTAAGGGGGACAGAGAACACTGAAGCTTTCTTT. Protein sequence: CASSLRGTENTEAFF.

This chain connects TRBV28 to TRBJ2-7, with D perhaps assigned TRBD1 or TRBD2 (7 bases each). Deletions cut 5 bases from V and 0 bases from J, with 11 bases between. The CDR3 spans 14 residues. The germline CDR1 and CDR2 sequences are MDHEN and SYDVKM. The CDR3 is CASSQGGYSYEQYF. The CDR3 region has the DNA TGTGCCAGCAGTCAGGGGGGGTACTCCTACGAGCAGTACTTC.

This sequence joins TRBV27 and TRBJ1-1; D is ambiguous. The CDR3 contains 14 residues. Germline V gene data show CDR1 as MNHEY and CDR2 as SMNVEV (reference sequence). Between the trimmed V and J ends, which lost 2 bases and 1 base, there was a span of 8 bases. The DNA for the CDR3 is TGTGCCAGCAGTTTAGGTGGCCGGAACACTGAAGCTTTCTTT. Its translation is CASSLGGRNTEAFF.

CDR3 loop: CASSLRRESYNEQFF. The CDR3 coding sequence is TGTGCCAGCAGTTTAAGGCGGGAGTCGTACAATGAGCAGTTCTTC. V is TRBV6-2 or TRBV6-3 and J is TRBJ2-1, with 7 positions matching TRBD2. Germline loops: CDR1 MNHEY, CDR2 SVGEGT. CDR3 size: 15 residues. With 4 bases clipped from V and 4 bases from J, the junction kept 7 bases outside the gene matches.